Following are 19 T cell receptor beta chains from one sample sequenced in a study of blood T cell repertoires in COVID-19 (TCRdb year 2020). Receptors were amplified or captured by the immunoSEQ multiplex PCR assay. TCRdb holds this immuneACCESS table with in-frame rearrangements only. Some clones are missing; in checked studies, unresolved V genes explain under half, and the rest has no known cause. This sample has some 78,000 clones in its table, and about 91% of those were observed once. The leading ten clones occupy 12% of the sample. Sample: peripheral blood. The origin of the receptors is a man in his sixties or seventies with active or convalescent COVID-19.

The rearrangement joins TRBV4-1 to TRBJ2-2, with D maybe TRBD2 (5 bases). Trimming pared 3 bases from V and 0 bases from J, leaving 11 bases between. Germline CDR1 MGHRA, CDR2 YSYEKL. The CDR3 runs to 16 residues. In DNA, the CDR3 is TGCGCCAGCAGCCAGCGGGCGAACGCGAACACCGGGGAGCTGTTTTTT. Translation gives CASSQRANANTGELFF.

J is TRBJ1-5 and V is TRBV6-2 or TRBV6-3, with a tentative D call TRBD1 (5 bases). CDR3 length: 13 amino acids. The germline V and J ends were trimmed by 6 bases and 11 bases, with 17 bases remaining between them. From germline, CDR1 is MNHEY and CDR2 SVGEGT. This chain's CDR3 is CASSDSAPKAQHF. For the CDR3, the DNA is TGTGCCAGCAGCGACAGTGCCCCCAAGGCCCAGCATTTT.

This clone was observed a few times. The CDR3 DNA reads as TGTGCCAGCAGCCTCGGGCAGGGGGCGCGCACAGATACGCAGTATTTT. Its protein product is CASSLGQGARTDTQYF. The chain joins TRBV9 to TRBJ2-3; 8 positions match TRBD1. Germline CDR1 reads SGDLS; CDR2 reads YYNGEE. This CDR3 has 16 amino acids. With 4 bases clipped from V and 1 base from J, the junction kept 8 bases outside the gene matches.

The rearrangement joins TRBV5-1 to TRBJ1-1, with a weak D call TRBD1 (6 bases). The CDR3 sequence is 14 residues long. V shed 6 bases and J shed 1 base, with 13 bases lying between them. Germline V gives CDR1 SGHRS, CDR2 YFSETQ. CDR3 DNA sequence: TGCGCCAGCACCGTCGGACAGAAGAACACTGAAGCTTTCTTT. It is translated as CASTVGQKNTEAFF.

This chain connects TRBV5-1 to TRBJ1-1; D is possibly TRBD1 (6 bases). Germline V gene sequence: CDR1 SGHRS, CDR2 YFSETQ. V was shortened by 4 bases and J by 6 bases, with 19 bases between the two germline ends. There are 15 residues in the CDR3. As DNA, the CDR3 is TGCGCCAGCAGCCCTAACCGACAGGTGCTATCTGAAGCTTTCTTT. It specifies CASSPNRQVLSEAFF.

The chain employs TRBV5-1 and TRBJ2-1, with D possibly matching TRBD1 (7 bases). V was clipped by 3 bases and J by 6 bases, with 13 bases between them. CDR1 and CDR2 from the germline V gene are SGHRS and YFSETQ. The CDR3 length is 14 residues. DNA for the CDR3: TGCGCCAGCAGCTCCAGACAGGGAGGCAATGAGCAGTTCTTC. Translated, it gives CASSSRQGGNEQFF.

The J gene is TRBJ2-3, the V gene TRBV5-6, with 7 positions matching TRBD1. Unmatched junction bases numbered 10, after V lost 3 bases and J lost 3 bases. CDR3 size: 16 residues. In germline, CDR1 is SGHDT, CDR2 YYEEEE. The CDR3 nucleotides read TGTGCCAGCAGCTGGACAGGAAACGCGAGGACAGATACGCAGTATTTT. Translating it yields CASSWTGNARTDTQYF.

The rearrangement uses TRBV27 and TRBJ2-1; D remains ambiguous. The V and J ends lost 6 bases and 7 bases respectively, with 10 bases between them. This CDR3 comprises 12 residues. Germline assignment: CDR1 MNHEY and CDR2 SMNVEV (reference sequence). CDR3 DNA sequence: TGTGCCAGCAGCCCTACGCGAAATGAGCAGTTCTTC. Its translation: CASSPTRNEQFF.

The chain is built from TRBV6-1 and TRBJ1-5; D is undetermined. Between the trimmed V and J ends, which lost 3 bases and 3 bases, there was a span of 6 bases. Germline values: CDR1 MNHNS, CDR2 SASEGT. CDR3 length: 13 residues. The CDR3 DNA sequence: TGTGCCAGCAGTGACACTTACAATCAGCCCCAGCATTTT. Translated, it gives CASSDTYNQPQHF.

The chain's CDR3 is CASSEHSHTGGSYNSPLHF. CDR3 in DNA: TGTGCCAGCTCGGAACATTCCCACACAGGGGGGTCCTATAATTCACCCCTCCACTTT. This sequence joins TRBV18 and TRBJ1-6; 8 bases fit TRBD1. Germline assignment: CDR1 KGHSH and CDR2 LQKENI. The CDR3 runs to 19 residues. With 6 bases clipped from V and 1 base from J, the junction kept 14 bases outside the gene matches.

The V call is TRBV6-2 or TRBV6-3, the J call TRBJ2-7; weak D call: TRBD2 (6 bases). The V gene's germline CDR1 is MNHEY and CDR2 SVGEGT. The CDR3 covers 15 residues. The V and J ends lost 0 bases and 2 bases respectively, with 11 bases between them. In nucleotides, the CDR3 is TGTGCCAGCAGTTACTCAGGAGGGAGTACCTACGAGCAGTACTTC. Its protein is CASSYSGGSTYEQYF.

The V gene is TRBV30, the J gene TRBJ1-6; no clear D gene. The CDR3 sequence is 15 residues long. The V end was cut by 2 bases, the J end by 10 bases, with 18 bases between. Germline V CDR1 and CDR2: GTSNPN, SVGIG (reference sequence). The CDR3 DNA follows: TGTGCCTGGAGTACCTCTAGTGGAAGAAGATCACCCCTCCACTTT. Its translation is CAWSTSSGRRSPLHF.

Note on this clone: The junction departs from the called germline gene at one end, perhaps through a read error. CDR3 sequence (DNA): TGTGCCAGCAGCTCTCGAAACACCATATATTTT. It yields the protein CASSSRNTIYF. The chain employs TRBV7-2 and TRBJ1-3; unclear D gene. From germline, CDR1 is SGHTA and CDR2 FQGNSA. This CDR3 region has 11 residues.

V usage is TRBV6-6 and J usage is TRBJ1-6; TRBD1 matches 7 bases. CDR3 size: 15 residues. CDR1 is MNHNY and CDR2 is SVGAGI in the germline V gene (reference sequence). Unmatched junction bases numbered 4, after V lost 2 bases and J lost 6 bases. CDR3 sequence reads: CASSYPGQSNSPLHF. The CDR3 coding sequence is TGTGCCAGCAGTTACCCGGGACAGAGTAATTCACCCCTCCACTTT.

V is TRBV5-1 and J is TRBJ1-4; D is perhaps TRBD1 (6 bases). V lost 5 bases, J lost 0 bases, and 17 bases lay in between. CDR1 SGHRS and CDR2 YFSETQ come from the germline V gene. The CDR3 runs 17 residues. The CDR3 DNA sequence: TGCGCCAGCAGGTTGTCCCGGGACACTGCAACTAATGAAAAACTGTTTTTT. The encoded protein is CASRLSRDTATNEKLFF.

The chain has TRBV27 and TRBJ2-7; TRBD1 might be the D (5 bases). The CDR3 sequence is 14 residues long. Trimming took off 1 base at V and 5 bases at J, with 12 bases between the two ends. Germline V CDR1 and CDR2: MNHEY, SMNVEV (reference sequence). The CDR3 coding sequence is TGTGCCAGCAGTTTATTGGGCACAGGTCACGAGCAGTACTTC. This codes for CASSLLGTGHEQYF.

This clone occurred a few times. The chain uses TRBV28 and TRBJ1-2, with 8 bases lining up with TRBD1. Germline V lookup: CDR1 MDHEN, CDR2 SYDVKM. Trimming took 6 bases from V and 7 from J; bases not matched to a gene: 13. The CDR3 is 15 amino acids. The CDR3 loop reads CASSPPDRVRGGYTF. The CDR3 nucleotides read TGTGCCAGCAGCCCCCCGGACAGGGTGCGGGGTGGCTACACCTTC.

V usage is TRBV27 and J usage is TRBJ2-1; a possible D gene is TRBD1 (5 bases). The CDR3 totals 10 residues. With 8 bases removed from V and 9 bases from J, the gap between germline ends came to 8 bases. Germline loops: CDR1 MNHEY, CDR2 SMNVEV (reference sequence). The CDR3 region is CASGDSEQFF. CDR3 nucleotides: TGTGCCAGCGGAGACAGTGAGCAGTTCTTC.

CDR3 amino acids: CASSRQGSGYTF. Written as DNA, the CDR3 is TGTGCCAGCAGTCGACAGGGCAGTGGCTACACCTTC. The V and J genes are TRBV11-2 and TRBJ1-2, with TRBD1 matching over 7 bases. Germline V CDR1 and CDR2: SGHAT, FQNNGV. CDR3 length equals 12 residues. Trimming cost V 6 bases and J 7 bases; bases outside gene matches: 5.